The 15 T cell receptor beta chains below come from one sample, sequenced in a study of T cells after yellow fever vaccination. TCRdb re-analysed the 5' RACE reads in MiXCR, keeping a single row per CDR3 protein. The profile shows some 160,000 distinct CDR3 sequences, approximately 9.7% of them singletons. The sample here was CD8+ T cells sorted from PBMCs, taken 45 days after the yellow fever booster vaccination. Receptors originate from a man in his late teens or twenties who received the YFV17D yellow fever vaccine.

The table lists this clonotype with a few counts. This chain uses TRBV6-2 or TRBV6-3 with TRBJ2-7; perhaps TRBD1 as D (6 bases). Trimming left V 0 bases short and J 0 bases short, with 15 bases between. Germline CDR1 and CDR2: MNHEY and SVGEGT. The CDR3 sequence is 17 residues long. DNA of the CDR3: TGTGCCAGCAGTTACTCCAGGGGACCGTTCAGCTCCTACGAGCAGTACGTC. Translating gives CASSYSRGPFSSYEQYV.

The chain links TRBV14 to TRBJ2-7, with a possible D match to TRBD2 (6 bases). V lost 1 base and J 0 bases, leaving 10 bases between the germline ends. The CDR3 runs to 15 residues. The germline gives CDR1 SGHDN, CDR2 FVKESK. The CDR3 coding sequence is TGTGCCAGCAGCCAAGGGCGGGGTCTCTCCTACGAGCAGTACTTC. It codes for CASSQGRGLSYEQYF.

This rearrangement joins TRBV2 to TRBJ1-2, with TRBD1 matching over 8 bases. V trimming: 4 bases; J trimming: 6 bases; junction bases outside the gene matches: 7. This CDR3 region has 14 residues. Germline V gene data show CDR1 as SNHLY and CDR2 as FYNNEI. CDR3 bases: TGTGCCAGCAGTGGATTCACAGGGGGTAATGGCTACACCTTC. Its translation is CASSGFTGGNGYTF.

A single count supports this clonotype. The DNA for the CDR3 is TGTGCCAGCGGGGGGACAGCGAACTACGAGCAGTACGTC. Translated: CASGGTANYEQYV. V gene TRBV7-9 combines with J gene TRBJ2-7; a possible D gene is TRBD1 (7 bases). V dropped 8 bases and J dropped 3 bases, with 14 bases sitting between them. The germline gives CDR1 SEHNR, CDR2 FQNEAQ (reference sequence). This CDR3 is built from 13 residues.

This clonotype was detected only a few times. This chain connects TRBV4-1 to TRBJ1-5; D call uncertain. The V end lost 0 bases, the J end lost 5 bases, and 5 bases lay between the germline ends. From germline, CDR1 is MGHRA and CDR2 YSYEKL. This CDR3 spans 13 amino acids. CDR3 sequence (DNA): TGCGCCAGCAGCCAAGAAGCGGATCAGCCCCAGCATTTT. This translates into CASSQEADQPQHF.

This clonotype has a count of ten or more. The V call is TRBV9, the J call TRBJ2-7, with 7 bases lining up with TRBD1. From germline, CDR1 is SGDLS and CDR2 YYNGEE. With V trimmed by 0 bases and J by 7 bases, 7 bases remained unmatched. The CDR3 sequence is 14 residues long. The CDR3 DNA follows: TGTGCCAGCAGCGTAGGCAGGGGGACGGTAGAGCAGTACGTC. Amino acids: CASSVGRGTVEQYV.

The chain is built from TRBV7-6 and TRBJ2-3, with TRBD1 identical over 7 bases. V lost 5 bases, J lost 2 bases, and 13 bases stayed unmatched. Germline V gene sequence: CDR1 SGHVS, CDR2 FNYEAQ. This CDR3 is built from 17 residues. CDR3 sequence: CASSRSGQVTNTDTQYF. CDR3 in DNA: TGTGCCAGCAGCCGCAGCGGACAGGTGACCAACACAGATACGCAGTATTTT.

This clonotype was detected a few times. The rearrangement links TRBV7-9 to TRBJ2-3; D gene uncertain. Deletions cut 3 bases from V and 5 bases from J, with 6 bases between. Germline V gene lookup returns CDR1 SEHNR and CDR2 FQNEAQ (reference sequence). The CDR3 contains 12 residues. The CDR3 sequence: CASSLAIDTQYF. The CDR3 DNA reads TGTGCCAGCAGCTTGGCGATAGATACGCAGTATTTT.

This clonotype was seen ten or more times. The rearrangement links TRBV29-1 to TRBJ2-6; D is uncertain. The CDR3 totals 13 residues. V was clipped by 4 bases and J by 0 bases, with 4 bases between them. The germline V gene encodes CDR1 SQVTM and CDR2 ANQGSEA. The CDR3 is CSVGTSGANVLTF. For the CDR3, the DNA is TGCAGCGTTGGGACCTCTGGGGCCAACGTCCTGACTTTC.

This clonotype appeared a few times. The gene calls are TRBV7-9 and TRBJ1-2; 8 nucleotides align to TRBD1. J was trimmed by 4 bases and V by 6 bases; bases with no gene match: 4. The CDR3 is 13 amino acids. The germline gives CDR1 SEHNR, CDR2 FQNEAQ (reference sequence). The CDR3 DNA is TGTGCCAGCAGAAATGGACAGGGCTATGGCTACACCTTC. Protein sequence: CASRNGQGYGYTF.

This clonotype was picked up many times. CDR3 region: CASSLAGAAYEQYF. The CDR3 bases are TGTGCCAGCAGCTTAGCGGGTGCAGCCTACGAGCAGTACTTC. The chain combines TRBV7-6 with TRBJ2-7; D remains ambiguous. CDR3 length: 14 amino acids. Trimming took 0 bases from V and 2 from J, leaving 8 bases between them. In germline, CDR1 is SGHVS, CDR2 FNYEAQ.

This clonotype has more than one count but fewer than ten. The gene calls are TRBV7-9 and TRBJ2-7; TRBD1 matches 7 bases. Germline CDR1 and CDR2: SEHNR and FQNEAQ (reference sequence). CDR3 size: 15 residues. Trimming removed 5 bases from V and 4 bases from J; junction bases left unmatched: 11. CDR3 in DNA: TGTGCCAGCAGCCCCGGGGCAGGGGGTGTATACGAGCAGTACTTC. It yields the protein CASSPGAGGVYEQYF.

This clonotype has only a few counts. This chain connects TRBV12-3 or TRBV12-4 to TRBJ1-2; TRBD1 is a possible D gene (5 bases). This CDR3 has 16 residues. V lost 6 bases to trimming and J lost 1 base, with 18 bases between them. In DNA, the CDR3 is TGTGCCAGCAGAGCATCCGGGACCGGGGGTAACTATGGCTACACCTTC. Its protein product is CASRASGTGGNYGYTF.

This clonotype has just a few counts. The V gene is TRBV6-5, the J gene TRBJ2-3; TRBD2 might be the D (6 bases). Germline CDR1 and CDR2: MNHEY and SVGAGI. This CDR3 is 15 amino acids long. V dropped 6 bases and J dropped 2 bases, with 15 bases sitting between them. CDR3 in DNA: TGTGCCAGCAGCGTTCTTACGGGGGTCACAGATACGCAGTATTTT. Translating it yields CASSVLTGVTDTQYF.

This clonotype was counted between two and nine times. CDR3 sequence (DNA): TGTGCCAGCAGGGACAGGAATTCACCCCTCCACTTT. This encodes CASRDRNSPLHF. This chain connects TRBV27 to TRBJ1-6, with 7 bases identical to TRBD1. Trimming removed 6 bases from V and 7 bases from J; junction bases left unmatched: 0. This CDR3 is 12 amino acids long. Germline CDR1 is MNHEY and CDR2 is SMNVEV (reference sequence).